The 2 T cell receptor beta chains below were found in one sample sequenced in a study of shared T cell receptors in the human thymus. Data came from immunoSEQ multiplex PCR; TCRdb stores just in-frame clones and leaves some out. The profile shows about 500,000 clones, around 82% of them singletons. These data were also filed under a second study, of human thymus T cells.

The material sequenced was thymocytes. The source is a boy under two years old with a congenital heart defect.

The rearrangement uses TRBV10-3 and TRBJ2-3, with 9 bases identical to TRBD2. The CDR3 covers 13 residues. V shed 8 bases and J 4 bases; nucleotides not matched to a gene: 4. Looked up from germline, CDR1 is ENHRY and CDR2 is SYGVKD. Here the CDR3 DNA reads TGTGCCATCGGACTAGCGTCTTCAGATACGCAGTATTTT. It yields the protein CAIGLASSDTQYF.

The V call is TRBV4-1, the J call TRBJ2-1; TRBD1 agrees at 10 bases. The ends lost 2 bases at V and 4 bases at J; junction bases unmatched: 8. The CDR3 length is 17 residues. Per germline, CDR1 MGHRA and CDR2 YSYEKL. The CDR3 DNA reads TGCGCCAGCAGCCAATACTCGGACAGGGGGTTGTACAATGAGCAGTTCTTC. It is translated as CASSQYSDRGLYNEQFF.